The 2 T cell receptor beta chains below were found in one sample sequenced in a study of graft-versus-host responses after intestinal transplantation (dated by TCRdb to the early 2020s). No antigen has been assigned to these receptors. What the time point label conveys for this sample: cells obtained before transplantation from donor or recipient. The library relied on the immunoSEQ multiplex PCR assay. TCRdb took this table from immuneACCESS and kept in-frame rearrangements with V and J called. Such tables lack part of the clones; where checked against another copy, unresolved V genes explain under half of the gap, and the rest is unexplained. The sample table holds 150,000 or so clones, of which 85% to 95% were seen once. The ten largest account for roughly 0.19% of the sample. Sequenced here: unstimulated CD4+ T cells sorted from spleen or lymph node cells, sampled before intestinal transplant. The receptor source for this set is a human donor who received an intestinal transplant.

The chain has TRBV10-3 and TRBJ2-5, with TRBD1 matching 9 bases. Germline-derived CDR1 and CDR2 are ENHRY and SYGVKD. The CDR3 extends over 15 amino acids. J lost 4 bases, V lost 2 bases, and 5 bases had no gene match. DNA for the CDR3: TGTGCCATCAGTGAGGGGACAGGGACTGGAGAGACCCAGTACTTC. Amino acid sequence: CAISEGTGTGETQYF.

The chain employs TRBV5-6 and TRBJ1-1, with D uncertain. Germline loops: CDR1 SGHDT, CDR2 YYEEEE. Trimming took off 4 bases at V and 4 bases at J, with 11 bases between the two ends. This CDR3 has 13 amino acids. The CDR3 sequence is CASSALRFTEAFF. The CDR3, as DNA: TGTGCCAGCAGCGCCCTTCGGTTCACTGAAGCTTTCTTT.